The rows below give T cell receptor beta chains drawn from one sample of a study of blood T cell repertoires in COVID-19. TCRdb's table, derived via immunoSEQ multiplex PCR, lists solely in-frame clones and lacks some. The sample contains about 190,000 clones, more than 60% of which appear only once. Input material: peripheral blood. The receptors here all came from a woman in her fifties or sixties with acute or convalescent COVID-19. Both conserved end residues are trimmed from each CDR3. The size field is filled for only some rows; it gives once, few, many or a size class.

clone size,V gene,CDR3 protein
-,TRBV25-1,ASSAYRGDNSPLH
-,TRBV7-8,ASSFNQRNEQF
-,TRBV5-1,ASSLGWGGASYEQY
-,TRBV7-9,ASSRGTSGRTYNEQF
-,TRBV12-2,ASRLSVPGLATSSSYNEQF
-,TRBV7-6,ASGHTDTQY
-,TRBV29-1,SVWLTLQGPYGYT
-,TRBV28,ASSILAYEQY
-,TRBV11-2,ASSLAAATGELF
-,TRBV19,ASSRGPRGTEAF
-,TRBV30,AWSGTTTNEKLF
many,TRBV3-1/TRBV3-2,ASSPAGGEQF
-,TRBV5-4,ASSLGGGTGGYEQY
-,TRBV10-2,ASSEPGSQQY
once,TRBV6-2/TRBV6-3,ASSPSGRAPDTQY
-,TRBV5-1,ASSSHGGGPMEQY
-,TRBV3-1/TRBV3-2,ASSQDDRGNGYT
once,TRBV18,ASSPGAGGLYEQY
few,TRBV27,ASSLGPNYGYT
-,TRBV3-1/TRBV3-2,ASRQDVGSEAF
once,TRBV11-2,ASSSLAGGPKTQY
-,TRBV6-5,ASRWDRTDIQY
once,TRBV9,ASSGQGRGQETQY
-,TRBV10-3,AISDGQLNTGELF
-,TRBV29-1,SVGLNPNEKLF
-,TRBV15,ATRLRDRGPGEQY
-,TRBV20-1,MGREGYGYT
-,TRBV5-4,ASSGVGQGHRTGELF
-,TRBV6-6,ASTKAGEVNEQF
-,TRBV5-6,ASSFQGNYGYT
-,TRBV18,ASSPPGTAGYGTEAF
-,TRBV3-1/TRBV3-2,ASSQVVYGRGTGELF
few,TRBV11-2,ASSLVLGEINQPQH
few,TRBV28,ASTESNQPQH
-,TRBV12-3/TRBV12-4,ASRFRGNGYT
-,TRBV2,ASCLGDRDSNQPQH
-,TRBV5-6,ASRKGGSNQPQH
-,TRBV19,ASSRRTGGVETQY
-,TRBV7-9,ASSLGLSGTGELF
-,TRBV19,ASSQGAPANYGYT
-,TRBV14,ASSHNSGNEQF
-,TRBV3-1/TRBV3-2,ASSQVRQGEQY
-,TRBV27,ASSPGTGFQPQH
-,TRBV7-9,ASSARGTGGAGYT
once,TRBV2,ASSGQGRGTEAF
-,TRBV10-3,AISEKTGSYEQY
-,TRBV6-4,ASSPGQGPFTDTQY
-,TRBV24-1,ATSDPRGIWNEQF
-,TRBV28,ASSLRDTQY
-,TRBV7-2,ASSWGGSQNTGELF
-,TRBV7-2,ASSSGGTQPQH
-,TRBV20-1,SASSDRVTEAF
-,TRBV6-1,ASSDATVHGYT
-,TRBV28,ASSSGLDYGYT